The text below deals with one TCR beta chain. The antigen remains unidentified. The data were taken from a study of cytomegalovirus exposure and HLA in healthy donors. About the study: Ancestry clustering placed about 86% of more than 350 genotyped donors in the Caucasian-associated cluster. Study-level findings and limits: Differences between HLA loci emerged in a later analysis of TCR association rates, with DRB1 most and HLA-C fewest. Solely CMV serostatus was available to characterize immune exposure.

Germline lookup yields CDR1 LNHDA and CDR2 SQIVND (reference sequence). V lost 6 bases and J lost 6, with 13 bases in between. CDR3 length equals 13 residues. It was with 60 Vbeta and 13 Jbeta primers that the PCR ran. Profiled with immunoSEQ multiplex PCR; TCRdb holds only in-frame clones, not every one. Of around 200,000 clones listed, over 70% are singletons. The V call is TRBV19, the J call TRBJ2-3; no reliable D call. The sample comprised PBMCs. This receptor was obtained from a man aged 50-59 years in good health and CMV-seronegative. The CDR3 bases are TGTGCCAGTAGACGCCCCGACGGGGATACGCAGTATTTT. Translated: CASRRPDGDTQYF.